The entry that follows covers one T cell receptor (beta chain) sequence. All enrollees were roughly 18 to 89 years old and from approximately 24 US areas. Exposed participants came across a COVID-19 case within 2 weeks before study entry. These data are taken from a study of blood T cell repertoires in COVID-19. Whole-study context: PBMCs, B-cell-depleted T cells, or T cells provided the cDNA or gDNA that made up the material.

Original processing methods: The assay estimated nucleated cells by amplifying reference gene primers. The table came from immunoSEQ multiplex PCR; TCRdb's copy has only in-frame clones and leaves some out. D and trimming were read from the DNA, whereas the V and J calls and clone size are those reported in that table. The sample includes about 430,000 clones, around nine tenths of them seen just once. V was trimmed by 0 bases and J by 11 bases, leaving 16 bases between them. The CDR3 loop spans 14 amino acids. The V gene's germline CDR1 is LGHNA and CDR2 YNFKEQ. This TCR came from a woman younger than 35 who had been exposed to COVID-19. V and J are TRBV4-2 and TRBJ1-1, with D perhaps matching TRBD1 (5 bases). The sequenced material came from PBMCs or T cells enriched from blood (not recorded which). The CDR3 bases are TGTGCCAGCAGCCAAGAGTTGGCGGGGCGGGCCGCTTTCTTT. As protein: CASSQELAGRAAFF.